What follows is one TCR beta chain and its context. The antigen is undetermined. The PCR ran on 60 Vbeta and 13 Jbeta primers. Sequencing used immunoSEQ multiplex PCR; TCRdb keeps in-frame clones, though not all of them. The sample includes approximately 180,000 clones, almost 80% of them seen just once. This specimen belongs to a study of cytomegalovirus exposure and HLA in healthy donors. Whole-study context: A prior analysis found more than 90 million unique TCR beta sequences from around 200 million T cells. Findings and limits, study-wide: A cluster of highly shared sequence variants was likely a sequencing artifact. A few CMV-associated chains proved CMV antigen-specific in vitro.

CDR1 and CDR2 (germline): LGHNA, YNFKEQ. This CDR3 is 17 amino acids long. The J segment lost 0 bases and the V segment lost 3 bases, leaving 4 bases of the junction unmatched. The sequencing input was PBMCs. This chain connects TRBV4-2 to TRBJ2-3; 12 bases align to TRBD2. This sequence was found in a man in his forties or fifties in good health and CMV-seropositive. Written as DNA, the CDR3 is TGTGCCAGCAGCCAGGGGACTAGCGGGCGCAGCACAGATACGCAGTATTTT. Protein: CASSQGTSGRSTDTQYF.